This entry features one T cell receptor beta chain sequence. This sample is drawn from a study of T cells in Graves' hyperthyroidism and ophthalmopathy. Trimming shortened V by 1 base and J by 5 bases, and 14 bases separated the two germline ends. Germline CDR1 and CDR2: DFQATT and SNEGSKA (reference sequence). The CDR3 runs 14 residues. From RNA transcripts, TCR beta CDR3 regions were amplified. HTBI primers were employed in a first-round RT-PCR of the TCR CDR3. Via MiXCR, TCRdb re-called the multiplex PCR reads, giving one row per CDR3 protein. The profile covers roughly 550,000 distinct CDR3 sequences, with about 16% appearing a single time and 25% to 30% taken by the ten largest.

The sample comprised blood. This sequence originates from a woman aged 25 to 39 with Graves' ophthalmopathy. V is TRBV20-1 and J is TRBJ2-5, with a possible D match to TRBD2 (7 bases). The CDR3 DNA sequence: TGCAGTGCTAGAGGGGGGGGGGCGAGCGAGACCCAGTACTTC. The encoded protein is CSARGGGASETQYF.